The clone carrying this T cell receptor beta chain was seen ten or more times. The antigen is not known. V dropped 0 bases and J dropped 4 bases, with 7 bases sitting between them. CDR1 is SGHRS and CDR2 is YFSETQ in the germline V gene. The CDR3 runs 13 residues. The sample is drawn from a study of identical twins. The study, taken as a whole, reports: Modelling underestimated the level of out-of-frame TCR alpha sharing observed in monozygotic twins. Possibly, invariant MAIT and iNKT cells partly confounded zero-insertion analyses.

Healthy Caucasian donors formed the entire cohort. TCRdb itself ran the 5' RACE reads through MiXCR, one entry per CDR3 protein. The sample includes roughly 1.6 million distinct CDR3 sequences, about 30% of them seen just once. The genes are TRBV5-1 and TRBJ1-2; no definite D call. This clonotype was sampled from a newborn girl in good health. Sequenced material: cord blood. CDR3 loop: CASSLVPRYGYTF. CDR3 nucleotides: TGCGCCAGCAGCTTGGTACCTCGCTATGGCTACACCTTC.